A single sample is the source of the 6 T cell receptor beta chains below, sequenced in a study of blood T cell repertoires in COVID-19. Sequencing was performed with immunoSEQ multiplex PCR; in TCRdb, only in-frame clones are kept and a portion is missing. The table has approximately 87,000 clones, around 88% seen once. Sequencing was carried out using peripheral blood. The origin of the receptors is a man in his 70s with active or convalescent COVID-19.

The chain joins TRBV1 to TRBJ2-7; the table names TRBD1, a call not compared with the DNA. TRBV1 is deemed a pseudogene. The CDR3 length is 18 residues. Here the CDR3 reads CTSSQDEAGTRCSYEQYF. The CDR3, as DNA: TGCACCAGCAGCCAAGACGAGGCCGGGACAAGGTGCAGCTACGAGCAGTACTTC.

This chain links TRBV28 with TRBJ2-1, with D maybe TRBD2 (6 bases). The ends were cut back, 5 bases at V and 11 bases at J, with 13 bases in the middle. The CDR3 loop spans 12 amino acids. Germline V gene lookup returns CDR1 MDHEN and CDR2 SYDVKM. The CDR3 DNA sequence: TGTGCCAGCAGTAGACTCGGGGGTCAGCAGTTCTTC. Its translation is CASSRLGGQQFF.

The chain uses TRBV7-3 and TRBJ1-1; no definite D call. Germline lookup yields CDR1 SGHTA and CDR2 FQGTGA. Trimming took off 1 base at V and 8 bases at J, with 11 bases between the two ends. CDR3 length: 13 residues. This CDR3 reads CASSLRERSEAFF. The CDR3, as DNA: TGTGCCAGCAGCTTAAGGGAGAGGTCAGAAGCTTTCTTT.

The rearrangement joins TRBV5-1 to TRBJ2-2, with D possibly matching TRBD2 (5 bases). V was clipped by 6 bases and J by 1 base, with 16 bases between them. In germline, CDR1 is SGHRS, CDR2 YFSETQ. CDR3 length: 16 residues. CDR3 in DNA: TGCGCCAGCACGGAAGGACTGGTCCTGAACACCGGGGAGCTGTTTTTT. It specifies CASTEGLVLNTGELFF.

V usage is TRBV7-2 and J usage is TRBJ1-1, with D uncertain. The CDR3 covers 14 residues. The V gene lost 4 bases and the J gene lost 1 base, with 10 bases spanning the gap. Germline-derived CDR1 and CDR2 are SGHTA and FQGNSA. The CDR3 protein is CASSSTPANTEAFF. The CDR3 DNA reads as TGTGCCAGCAGCTCTACGCCCGCGAACACTGAAGCTTTCTTT.

The rearrangement uses TRBV28 and TRBJ1-2; 11 bases are a match to TRBD1. CDR1 is MDHEN and CDR2 is SYDVKM in the germline V gene. V trimming: 6 bases; J trimming: 5 bases; junction bases outside the gene matches: 8. CDR3 length: 15 amino acids. CDR3 amino acids: CASRGPGQGVYGYTF. Here the CDR3 DNA reads TGTGCCAGCAGGGGACCGGGACAGGGGGTTTATGGCTACACCTTC.